This TCR beta chain was sequenced during a study of blood T cell repertoires in COVID-19. On the study more broadly: Donors in Cohort 3 counted as recovered after two negative PCRs, clearance, or symptom resolution. COVID-19 samples from acute and convalescent phases originated in the United States, Italy and Spain. Sources were T cells, B-cell-depleted T cells, or PBMCs; the material itself was cDNA or gDNA.

Using immunoSEQ multiplex PCR, the repertoire was profiled, and TCRdb retains in-frame clones only, with some absent. The data contain around 300,000 clones, approximately 90% of them seen just once; the ten biggest clones take up approximately 2%. Clinical history as reported by participants underpinned cohort assignment. The CDR3 has 12 residues. The germline V and J ends were trimmed by 7 bases and 5 bases, with 11 bases remaining between them. CDR1 is LNHDA, CDR2 SQIVND, per germline (reference sequence). The rearrangement joins TRBV19 to TRBJ2-5, with D possibly being TRBD1 (6 bases). The clonotype originates from a woman aged 55-69 years in a cohort exposed to, infected with or recovered from COVID-19 (not recorded which). The source material was PBMCs or T cells enriched from blood (not recorded which). The CDR3 loop reads CASTSQGETQYF. CDR3 coding DNA: TGTGCCAGTACGTCACAGGGCGAGACCCAGTACTTC.